Following are 14 T cell receptor beta chains from one sample sequenced in a study of glioma-infiltrating T cells. Amplification of TCR alpha and beta CDR3 regions from RNA used iRepertoire nested multiplex PCR. TCRdb redid the calling of the multiplex PCR reads with MiXCR, one entry per CDR3 protein. This sample has 90,000 or so distinct CDR3 sequences, with 35% to 50% found just once. The sample comprised glioma tissue, nonneoplastic brain tissue, or PBMCs (not recorded which). All receptors come from a human donor with low-grade glioma or glioblastoma, undergoing nonglioma brain surgery, or in good health (not recorded which).

Concerning this clonotype itself: A much larger clone is a single base away; this may be a read error. The CDR3 DNA is TGCAGTCCAACGGTCGGGGGAAAAAACATTCAGTACTTC. This encodes CSPTVGGKNIQYF. This chain links TRBV20-1 with TRBJ2-4; tentatively, D is TRBD2 (6 bases). Germline CDR1 and CDR2: DFQATT and SNEGSKA (reference sequence). CDR3 length equals 13 residues. V was trimmed by 8 bases and J by 4 bases, leaving 15 bases between them.

This clonotype was seen many times. This chain joins TRBV27 and TRBJ2-1; D possibly corresponds to TRBD2 (7 bases). In germline, CDR1 is MNHEY, CDR2 SMNVEV (reference sequence). V was clipped by 8 bases and J by 0 bases, with 11 bases between them. The CDR3 extends over 14 amino acids. The CDR3 here is CASGEGVSYNEQFF. CDR3 coding DNA: TGTGCCAGCGGGGAGGGGGTCTCCTACAATGAGCAGTTCTTC.

Only a few counts were recorded for this clonotype. This rearrangement joins TRBV25-1 to TRBJ2-2, with D unresolved. V lost 5 bases to trimming and J lost 4 bases, with 14 bases between them. CDR3 length equals 15 residues. Germline V CDR1 and CDR2: MGHDK, SYGVNS. CDR3 bases: TGTGCCAGCAGTTCGACGCAGAAGGTCACCGGGGAGCTGTTTTTT. Encoded protein: CASSSTQKVTGELFF.

This clonotype has a count of ten or more. The gene calls are TRBV11-3 and TRBJ2-5; D is possibly TRBD1 (6 bases). The V gene's germline CDR1 is SGHNT and CDR2 YENEEA. The CDR3 is made up of 13 amino acids. The V end was cut by 4 bases, the J end by 3 bases, with 9 bases between. CDR3 protein: CASSSDREETQYF. DNA for the CDR3: TGTGCCAGCAGCTCGGACAGAGAAGAGACCCAGTACTTC.

V gene TRBV29-1 combines with J gene TRBJ1-1, with unresolved D. Germline CDR1 reads SQVTM; CDR2 reads ANQGSEA. V lost 3 bases, J lost 4 bases, and 9 bases lay in between. The CDR3 has 12 amino acids. The CDR3 region is CSVDGSSTEAFF. CDR3 DNA sequence: TGCAGCGTTGACGGGTCGAGCACTGAAGCTTTCTTT.

This clonotype was seen repeatedly, ten times or more. The gene calls are TRBV7-9 and TRBJ1-3; D is unresolved. Trimming removed 1 base at V and 2 bases at J, with 9 bases between. This CDR3 is built from 15 residues. Germline CDR1 and CDR2: SEHNR and FQNEAQ (reference sequence). The CDR3 nucleotides are TGTGCCAGCAGCTTAGAACTGGGGACTGGAAACACCATATATTTT. It specifies CASSLELGTGNTIYF.

There are many counts of this clonotype. This rearrangement joins TRBV6-5 to TRBJ1-1, with D possibly TRBD1 on 6 matching bases. The V gene lost 0 bases and the J gene lost 6 bases, with 11 bases spanning the gap. The CDR3 spans 14 residues. Germline CDR1 is MNHEY and CDR2 is SVGAGI. CDR3 DNA sequence: TGTGCCAGCAGTTACTCGGGGGGCGCTTCTGAAGCTTTCTTT. This codes for CASSYSGGASEAFF.

This clonotype was counted at least ten times. The V gene is TRBV20-1, the J gene TRBJ1-5; TRBD1 aligns across 7 bases. V gave up 5 bases and J gave up 2 bases; unmatched junction bases: 6. The CDR3 is made up of 14 amino acids. Germline V gene data show CDR1 as DFQATT and CDR2 as SNEGSKA (reference sequence). The CDR3 DNA follows: TGCAGTGCTTCGGACAGGCCGGGCAATCAGCCCCAGCATTTT. Protein: CSASDRPGNQPQHF.

This clonotype was seen only once. The chain has TRBV5-1 and TRBJ2-3; the D gene is possibly TRBD1 (7 bases). CDR3 length equals 16 residues. Per germline, CDR1 SGHRS and CDR2 YFSETQ. Trimming cost V 0 bases and J 2 bases, with 13 bases left between them. The CDR3 nucleotides are TGCGCCAGCAGCTTGGTCGGGGGACAGTTCACAGATACGCAGTATTTT. Translating it yields CASSLVGGQFTDTQYF. The entire variable domain, with the rest obtained from reference TRBV5-1 and TRBJ2-3, is as follows: KAGVTQTPRYLIKTRGQQVTLSCSPISGHRSVSWYQQTPGQGLQFLFEYFSETQRNKGNFPGRFSGRQFSNSRSEMNVSTLELGDSALYLCASSLVGGQFTDTQYFGPGTRLTVL.

With respect to this clonotype: The junction departs from germline at one end; a sequencing error may be responsible. The rearrangement links TRBV3-1 to TRBJ2-5, with D hard to call. Germline V lookup: CDR1 LGHDT, CDR2 YNNKEL (reference sequence). This CDR3 region has 12 residues. DNA for the CDR3: TGTGCCAGCAGCCGTTCTTTCGAGACCCAGTATTTC. It yields the protein CASSRSFETQYF.

This chain connects TRBV20-1 to TRBJ2-1; possible D gene TRBD2, 6 bases. The V gene's germline CDR1 is DFQATT and CDR2 SNEGSKA (reference sequence). The CDR3 runs 15 residues. V was shortened by 0 bases and J by 8 bases, with 17 bases between the two germline ends. CDR3 coding DNA: TGCAGTGCTAGAGATTGGGGAGGATCTGATTATGAGCAGTTCTTC. This encodes CSARDWGGSDYEQFF.

V and J are TRBV5-6 and TRBJ1-4, with 7 bases aligning to TRBD1. Germline V gene lookup returns CDR1 SGHDT and CDR2 YYEEEE. The CDR3 loop spans 16 amino acids. The V segment lost 1 base and the J segment 8 bases; nucleotides outside the gene matches: 11. CDR3 coding DNA: TGTGCCAGCAGCTTGCGGACAGGCGTTGACCGCGAAAAACTGTTTTTT. It encodes CASSLRTGVDREKLFF. Full variable domain (rest looked up from reference TRBV5-6 and TRBJ1-4): DAGVTQSPTHLIKTRGQQVTLRCSPKSGHDTVSWYQQALGQGPQFIFQYYEEEERQRGNFPDRFSGHQFPNYSSELNVNALLLGDSALYLCASSLRTGVDREKLFFGSGTQLSVL.

This clonotype was counted a single time. The chain carries TRBV20-1 and TRBJ2-3, with TRBD2 identical over 9 bases. Germline assignment: CDR1 DFQATT and CDR2 SNEGSKA (reference sequence). This CDR3 has 14 residues. V lost 0 bases to trimming and J lost 15 bases; unmatched junction nucleotides: 13. Here the CDR3 DNA reads TGCAGTGCTAGAGATAGCGGGAGTACGGATACGCGATATTTT. This gives the protein CSARDSGSTDTRYF.

This clonotype came up once. The CDR3 does not close with the conserved phenylalanine or tryptophan, likely indicating a read error. Because the CDR3's place on the DNA is in doubt, the DNA is left out and the CDR3 is given as listed by TCRdb. The genes are TRBV20-1 and TRBJ2-5; TRBD1 was called by the table and not checked on the DNA. CDR1 DFQATT and CDR2 SNEGSKA come from the germline V gene (reference sequence). Including both end residues, the CDR3 is 12 amino acids long. This CDR3 reads CSATQGLETRYI.